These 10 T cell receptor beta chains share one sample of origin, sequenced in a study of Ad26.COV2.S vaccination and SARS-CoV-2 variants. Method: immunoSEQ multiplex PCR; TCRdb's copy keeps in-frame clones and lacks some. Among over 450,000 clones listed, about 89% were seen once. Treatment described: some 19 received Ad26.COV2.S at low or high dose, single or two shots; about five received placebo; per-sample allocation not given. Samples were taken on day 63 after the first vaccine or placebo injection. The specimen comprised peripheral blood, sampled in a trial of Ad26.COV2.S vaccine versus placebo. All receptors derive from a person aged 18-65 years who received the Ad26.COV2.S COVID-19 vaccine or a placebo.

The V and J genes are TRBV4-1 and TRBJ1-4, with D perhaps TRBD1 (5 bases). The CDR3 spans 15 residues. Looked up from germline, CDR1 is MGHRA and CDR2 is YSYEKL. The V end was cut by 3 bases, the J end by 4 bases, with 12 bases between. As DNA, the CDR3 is TGCGCCAGCAGCCATAGGGCAGGGTATAATGAAAAACTGTTTTTT. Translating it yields CASSHRAGYNEKLFF.

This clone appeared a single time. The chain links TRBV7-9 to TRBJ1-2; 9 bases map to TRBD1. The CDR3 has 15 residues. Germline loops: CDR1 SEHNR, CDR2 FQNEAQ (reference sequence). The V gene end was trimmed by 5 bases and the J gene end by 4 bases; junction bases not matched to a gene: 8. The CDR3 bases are TGTGCCAGCAGCGGGACAGGGCCCTCTCTCTATGGCTACACCTTC. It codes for CASSGTGPSLYGYTF.

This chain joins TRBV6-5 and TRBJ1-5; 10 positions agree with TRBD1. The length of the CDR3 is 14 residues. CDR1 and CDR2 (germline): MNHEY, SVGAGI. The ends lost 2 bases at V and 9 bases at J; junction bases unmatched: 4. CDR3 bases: TGTGCCAGCAGTTACGGACAGGGGGATTGGCCCCAGCATTTT. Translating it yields CASSYGQGDWPQHF.

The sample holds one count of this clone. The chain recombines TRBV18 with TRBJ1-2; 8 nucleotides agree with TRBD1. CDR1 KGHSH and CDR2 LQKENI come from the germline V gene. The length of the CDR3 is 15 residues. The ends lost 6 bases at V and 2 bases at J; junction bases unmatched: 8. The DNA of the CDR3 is TGTGCCAGCTCCCACGAGACAGGGGACAACTATGGCTACACCTTC. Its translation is CASSHETGDNYGYTF. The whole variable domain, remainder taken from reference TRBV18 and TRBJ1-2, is NAGVMQNPRHLVRRRGQEARLRCSPMKGHSHVYWYRQLPEEGLKFMVYLQKENIIDESGMPKERFSAEFPKEGPSILRIQQVVRGDSAAYFCASSHETGDNYGYTFGSGTRLTVV.

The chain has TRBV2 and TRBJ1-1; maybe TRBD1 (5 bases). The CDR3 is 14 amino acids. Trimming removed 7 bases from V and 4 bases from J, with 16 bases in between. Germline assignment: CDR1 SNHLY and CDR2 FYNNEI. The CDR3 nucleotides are TGTGCCAGCACCCGGGGGGATTGGGGCACTGAAGCTTTCTTT. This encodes CASTRGDWGTEAFF.

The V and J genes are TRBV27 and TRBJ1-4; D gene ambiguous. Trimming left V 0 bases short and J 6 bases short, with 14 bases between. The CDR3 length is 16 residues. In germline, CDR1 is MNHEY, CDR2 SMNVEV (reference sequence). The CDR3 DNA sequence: TGTGCCAGCAGTTTATCCCTCCCGGGGTACGATGAAAAACTGTTTTTT. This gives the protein CASSLSLPGYDEKLFF.

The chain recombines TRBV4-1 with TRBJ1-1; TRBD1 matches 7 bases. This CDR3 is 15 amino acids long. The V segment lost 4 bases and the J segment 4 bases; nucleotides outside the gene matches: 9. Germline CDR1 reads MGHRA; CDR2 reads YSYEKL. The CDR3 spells CASSRVGGGFTEAFF. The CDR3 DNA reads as TGCGCCAGCAGCCGGGTGGGAGGGGGCTTCACTGAAGCTTTCTTT.

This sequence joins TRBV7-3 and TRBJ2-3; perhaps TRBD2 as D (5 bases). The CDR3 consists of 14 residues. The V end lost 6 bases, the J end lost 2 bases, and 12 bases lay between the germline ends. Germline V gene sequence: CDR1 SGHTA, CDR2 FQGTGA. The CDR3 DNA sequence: TGTGCCAGCAGAGTAAGCGGTTCCACAGATACGCAGTATTTT. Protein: CASRVSGSTDTQYF.

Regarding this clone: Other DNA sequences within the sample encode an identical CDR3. Written as DNA, the CDR3 is TGTGCCAGCAGCCCTCGGGGGAATCAGAACACTGAAGCTTTCTTT. Encoded protein: CASSPRGNQNTEAFF. The chain couples TRBV9 to TRBJ1-1, with D maybe TRBD1 (5 bases). The CDR3 contains 15 residues. Trimming took 4 bases from V and 1 from J, leaving 14 bases between them. Germline CDR1 reads SGDLS; CDR2 reads YYNGEE.

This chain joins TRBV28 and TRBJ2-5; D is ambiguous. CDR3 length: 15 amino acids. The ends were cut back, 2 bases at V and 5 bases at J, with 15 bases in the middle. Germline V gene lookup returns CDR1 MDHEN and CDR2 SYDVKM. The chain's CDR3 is CASSLGRWAPETQYF. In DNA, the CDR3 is TGTGCCAGCAGTTTAGGGCGTTGGGCTCCTGAGACCCAGTACTTC.